The 3 T cell receptor beta chains below come from one sample, sequenced in a study of blood T cell repertoires in COVID-19. The data were produced by immunoSEQ multiplex PCR, yet TCRdb's version contains in-frame clones alone and is incomplete. The data contain about 77,000 clones, 75% to 85% of them singletons. The sequenced material came from peripheral blood. The receptors here all came from a woman in her 70s with acute or convalescent COVID-19.

The chain couples TRBV10-1 to TRBJ1-2; no reliable D call. This CDR3 region has 17 residues. Germline assignment: CDR1 WNHNN and CDR2 SYGVQD (reference sequence). V was trimmed by 0 bases and J by 7 bases, leaving 21 bases between them. CDR3 nucleotides: TGCGCCAGCAGTGAGTCGAGGAGGGTGGGCCGAAAGGGTGGCTACACCTTC. Its protein is CASSESRRVGRKGGYTF.

In the case of this clone: The sample has other DNA sequences that encode this CDR3 too. The chain uses TRBV4-1 and TRBJ1-2; 8 nucleotides line up with TRBD1. V was clipped by 3 bases and J by 6 bases; unmatched bases: 12. The CDR3 consists of 16 residues. CDR1 MGHRA and CDR2 YSYEKL come from the germline V gene. The DNA for the CDR3 is TGCGCCAGCAGCCAGGACGGGTCAGGGGGCAGGGATGGCTACACCTTC. Translation: CASSQDGSGGRDGYTF.

This chain links TRBV7-2 with TRBJ1-6; a possible D gene is TRBD1 (6 bases). The CDR3 is 14 amino acids. Germline CDR1 SGHTA, CDR2 FQGNSA. The V end lost 6 bases, the J end lost 11 bases, and 17 bases lay between the germline ends. CDR3 residues: CASRPDTGSTPLHF. The CDR3 nucleotides read TGTGCCAGCAGACCCGACACAGGGTCGACACCCCTCCACTTT.